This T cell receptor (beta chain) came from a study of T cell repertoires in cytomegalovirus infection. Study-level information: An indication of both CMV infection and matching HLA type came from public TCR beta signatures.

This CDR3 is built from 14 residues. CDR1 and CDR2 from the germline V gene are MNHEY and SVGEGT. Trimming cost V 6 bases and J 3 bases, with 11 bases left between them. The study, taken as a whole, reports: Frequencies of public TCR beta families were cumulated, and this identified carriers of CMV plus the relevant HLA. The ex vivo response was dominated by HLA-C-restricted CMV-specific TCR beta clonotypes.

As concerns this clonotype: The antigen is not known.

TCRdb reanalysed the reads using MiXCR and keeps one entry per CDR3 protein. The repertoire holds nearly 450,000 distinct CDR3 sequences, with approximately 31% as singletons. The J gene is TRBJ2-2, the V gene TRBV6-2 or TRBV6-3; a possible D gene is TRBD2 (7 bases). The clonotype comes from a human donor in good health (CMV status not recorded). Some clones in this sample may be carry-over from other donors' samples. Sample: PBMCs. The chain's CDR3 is CASSSGGYTGELFF. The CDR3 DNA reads TGTGCCAGCAGCTCGGGGGGCTACACCGGGGAGCTGTTTTTT.